This T cell receptor beta chain was identified during a study of T cell repertoires in cytomegalovirus infection. The study's findings and limits: Cumulative frequency (of public TCR beta family members) identified carriers of CMV plus the relevant HLA.

CDR3 length: 13 amino acids. CDR1 and CDR2 (germline): ENHRY, SYGVKD. Trimming cost V 2 bases and J 5 bases, with 9 bases left between them. TCRdb reprocessed the reads with MiXCR, giving one entry per CDR3 protein. The repertoire holds some 560,000 distinct CDR3 sequences, with 40% as singletons. This clonotype came up once. Its antigen is undetermined. The input for sequencing was cultured PBMCs, taken from culture after CMV antigen stimulation. This chain uses TRBV10-3 with TRBJ1-1; D unresolved. The TCR sequence derives from a human donor in good health (CMV status not recorded). Some clones in this sample may be carry-over from other donors' samples. Here the CDR3 DNA reads TGTGCCATCAGTGAGGGGTTTTCAACTGAAGCTTTCTTT. Its translation: CAISEGFSTEAFF.